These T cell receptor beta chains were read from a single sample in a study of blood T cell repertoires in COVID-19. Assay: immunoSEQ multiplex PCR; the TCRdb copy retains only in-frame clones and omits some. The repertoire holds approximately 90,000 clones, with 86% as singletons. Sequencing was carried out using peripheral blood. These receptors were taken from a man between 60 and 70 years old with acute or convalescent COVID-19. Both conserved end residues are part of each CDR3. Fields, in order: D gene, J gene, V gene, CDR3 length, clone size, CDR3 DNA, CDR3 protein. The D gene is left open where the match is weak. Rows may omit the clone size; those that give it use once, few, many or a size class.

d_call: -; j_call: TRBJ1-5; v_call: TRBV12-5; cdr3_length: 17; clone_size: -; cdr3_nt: TGTGCTAGTGGTCTTACAACAGGAATTTATAGCAATCAGCCCCAGCATTTT; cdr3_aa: CASGLTTGIYSNQPQHF
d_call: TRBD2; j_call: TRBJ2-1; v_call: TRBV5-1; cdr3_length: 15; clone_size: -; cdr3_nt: TGCGCCAGCAGCTCACTAGCGGGGGGACTCAATGAGCAGTTCTTC; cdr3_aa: CASSSLAGGLNEQFF
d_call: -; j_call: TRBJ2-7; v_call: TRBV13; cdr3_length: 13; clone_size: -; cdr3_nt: TGTGCCAGCAGCTCCACTCAGGGCGGACAGCAGTACTTC; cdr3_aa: CASSSTQGGQQYF
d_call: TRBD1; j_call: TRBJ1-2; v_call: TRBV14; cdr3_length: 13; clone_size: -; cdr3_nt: TGTGCCAGCAGCCGGACAGGAGGCTATGGCTACACCTTC; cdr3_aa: CASSRTGGYGYTF
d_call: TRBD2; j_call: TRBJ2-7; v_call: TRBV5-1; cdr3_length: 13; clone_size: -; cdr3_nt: TGCGCCAGCAGGGCGGGAGGTTGGTACGAGCAGTACTTC; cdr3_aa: CASRAGGWYEQYF
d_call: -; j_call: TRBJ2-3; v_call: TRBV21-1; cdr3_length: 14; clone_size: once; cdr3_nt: TGTGCCAGGTTCCCCGGAGGGATCAAAGATACGCAGTATTTT; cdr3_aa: CARFPGGIKDTQYF
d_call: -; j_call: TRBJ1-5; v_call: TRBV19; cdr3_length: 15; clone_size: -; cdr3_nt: TGTGCCAGTAGTCGTGAAGGGGAATCCGGCCAGCCCCAGCATTTT; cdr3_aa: CASSREGESGQPQHF
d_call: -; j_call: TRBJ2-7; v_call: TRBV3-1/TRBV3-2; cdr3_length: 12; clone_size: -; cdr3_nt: TGTGCCAGCAGCTCCTCCACTTACGAGCAGTACTTC; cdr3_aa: CASSSSTYEQYF
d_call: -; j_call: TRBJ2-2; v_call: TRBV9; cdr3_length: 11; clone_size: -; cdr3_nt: TGTGCCAGCAGTCATACCGGGGAGCTGTTTTTT; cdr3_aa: CASSHTGELFF
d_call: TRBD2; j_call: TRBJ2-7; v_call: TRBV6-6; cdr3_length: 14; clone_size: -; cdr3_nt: TGTGCCAGCAGCCCAGGACTAGCGGGATCTGAGCAGTACTTC; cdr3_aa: CASSPGLAGSEQYF
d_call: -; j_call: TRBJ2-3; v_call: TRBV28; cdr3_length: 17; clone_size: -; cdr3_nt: TGTGCCAGCAGTACAGGGGGGGCCGGGTATAGCACAGATACGCAGTATTTT; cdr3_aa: CASSTGGAGYSTDTQYF
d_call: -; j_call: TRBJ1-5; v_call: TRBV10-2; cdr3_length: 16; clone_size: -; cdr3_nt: TGCGCCAGCAGTATAGGGGGGGGCTCTAGCAATCAGCCCCAGCATTTT; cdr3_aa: CASSIGGGSSNQPQHF
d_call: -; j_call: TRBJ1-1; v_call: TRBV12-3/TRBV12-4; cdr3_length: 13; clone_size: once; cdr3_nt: TGTGCCAGCAGTTTAAAGGGGCACACTGAAGCTTTCTTT; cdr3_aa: CASSLKGHTEAFF
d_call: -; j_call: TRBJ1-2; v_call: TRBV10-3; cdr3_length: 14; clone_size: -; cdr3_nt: TGTGCCATCAGTGAGTCGTGGGGAGAGCGTGGCTACACCTTC; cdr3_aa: CAISESWGERGYTF
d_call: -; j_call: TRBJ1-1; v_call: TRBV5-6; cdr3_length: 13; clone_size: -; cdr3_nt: TGTGCCAGCAGCCCGGGTAGGAGCACTGAAGCTTTCTTT; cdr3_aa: CASSPGRSTEAFF
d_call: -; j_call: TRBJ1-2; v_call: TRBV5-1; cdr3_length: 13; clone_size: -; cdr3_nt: TGCGCCAGCAGCTACGACAGCCCCTATGGCTACACCTTC; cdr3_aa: CASSYDSPYGYTF
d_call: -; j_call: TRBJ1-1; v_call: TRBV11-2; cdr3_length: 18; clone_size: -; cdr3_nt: TGTGCCAGCAGCTTAAGGGGCAGGGCAACATTAATGAACACTGAAGCTTTCTTT; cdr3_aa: CASSLRGRATLMNTEAFF
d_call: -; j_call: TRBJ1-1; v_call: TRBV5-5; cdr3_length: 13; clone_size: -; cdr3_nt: TGTGCCAGCAGCTTGGTGCCGGGAACTGAAGCTTTCTTT; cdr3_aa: CASSLVPGTEAFF
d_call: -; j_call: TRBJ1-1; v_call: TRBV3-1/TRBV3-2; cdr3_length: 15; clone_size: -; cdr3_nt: TGTGCCAGCAGCCAAGCATCCGGGGTGAACACTGAAGCTTTCTTT; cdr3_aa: CASSQASGVNTEAFF
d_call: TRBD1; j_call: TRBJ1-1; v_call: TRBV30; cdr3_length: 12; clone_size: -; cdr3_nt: TGTGCCTGGACGGACAGGTCCACTGAAGCTTTCTTT; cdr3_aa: CAWTDRSTEAFF
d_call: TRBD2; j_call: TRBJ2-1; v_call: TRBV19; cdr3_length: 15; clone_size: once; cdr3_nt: TGTGCCAGTAGTGGTTCTAGCGGGGGGTACAATGAGCAGTTCTTC; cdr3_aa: CASSGSSGGYNEQFF
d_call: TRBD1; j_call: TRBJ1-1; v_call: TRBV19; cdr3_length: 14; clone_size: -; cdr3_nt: TGTGCCAGTAGGATGACAGGGGTAAGGACTGAAGCTTTCTTT; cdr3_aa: CASRMTGVRTEAFF
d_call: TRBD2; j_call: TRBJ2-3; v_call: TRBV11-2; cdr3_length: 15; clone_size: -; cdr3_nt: TGTGCCAGCAGCGTAACTAGCGGGGTCCAGAATACGCAGTATTTT; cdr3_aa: CASSVTSGVQNTQYF
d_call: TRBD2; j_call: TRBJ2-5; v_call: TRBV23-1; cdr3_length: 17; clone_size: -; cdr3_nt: TGCGCCAGCAGTCCCGTGGGCGGGGGGGAAAAACAAGAGACCCAGTACTTC; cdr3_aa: CASSPVGGGEKQETQYF
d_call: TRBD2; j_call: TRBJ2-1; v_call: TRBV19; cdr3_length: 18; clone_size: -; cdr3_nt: TGTGCCAGTAGTCAAGGACTAGCGGGAGTAGGTTTTAGATATGAGCAGTTCTTC; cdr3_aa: CASSQGLAGVGFRYEQFF
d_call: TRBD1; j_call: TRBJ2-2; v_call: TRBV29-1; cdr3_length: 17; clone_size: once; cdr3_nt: TGCAGCGTTGAAGAGAACGCCGGGACAGGGAAAACCGGGGAGCTGTTTTTT; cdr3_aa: CSVEENAGTGKTGELFF
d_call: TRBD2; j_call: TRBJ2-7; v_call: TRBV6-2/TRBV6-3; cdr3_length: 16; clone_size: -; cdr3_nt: TGTGCCAGCAGTTACACCGCTAGCGGGGAGGCAGGCGAGCAGTACTTC; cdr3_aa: CASSYTASGEAGEQYF
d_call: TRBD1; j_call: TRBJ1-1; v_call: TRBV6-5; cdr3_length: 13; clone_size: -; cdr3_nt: TGTGCCATTACGCCGACAGGGGGCACTGAAGCTTTCTTT; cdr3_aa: CAITPTGGTEAFF
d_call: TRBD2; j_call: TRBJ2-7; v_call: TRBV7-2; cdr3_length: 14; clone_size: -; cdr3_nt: TGTGCCAGCAGTCGACGGACTACGGGAGGGGAGCAGTACTTC; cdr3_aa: CASSRRTTGGEQYF
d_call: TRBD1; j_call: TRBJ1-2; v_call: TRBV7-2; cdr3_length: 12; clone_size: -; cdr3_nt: TGTGCCAGCAGCCTCAGGGGGCACGGCTACACCTTC; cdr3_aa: CASSLRGHGYTF
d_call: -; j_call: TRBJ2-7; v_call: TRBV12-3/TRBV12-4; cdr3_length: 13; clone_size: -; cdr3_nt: TGTGCCAGCAGTTTCAGAAATTACTACGAGCAGTACTTC; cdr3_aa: CASSFRNYYEQYF
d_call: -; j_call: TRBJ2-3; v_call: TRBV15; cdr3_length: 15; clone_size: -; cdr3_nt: TGTGCCACCAGCGAACGATTGGGAGGAGCAGATACGCAGTATTTT; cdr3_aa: CATSERLGGADTQYF
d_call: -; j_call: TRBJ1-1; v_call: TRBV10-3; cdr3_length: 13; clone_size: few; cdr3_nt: TGTGCCTCAAAGGGGCCATCCAACACTGAAGCTTTCTTT; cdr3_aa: CASKGPSNTEAFF
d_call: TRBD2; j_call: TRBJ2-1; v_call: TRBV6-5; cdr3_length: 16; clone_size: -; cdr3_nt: TGTGCCAGCAGTTACACCCCACCTAGCGGGGGGAATGAGCAGTTCTTC; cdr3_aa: CASSYTPPSGGNEQFF
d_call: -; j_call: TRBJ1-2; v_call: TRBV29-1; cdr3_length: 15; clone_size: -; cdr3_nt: TGCAGCGTCGCCGGACCGGGATTGGTAGATGATGGCTACACCTTC; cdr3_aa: CSVAGPGLVDDGYTF
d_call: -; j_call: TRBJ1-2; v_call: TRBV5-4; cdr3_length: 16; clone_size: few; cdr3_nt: TGTGCCAGCACCACCGGGATGCGGATTCCTAACTATGGCTACACCTTC; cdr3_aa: CASTTGMRIPNYGYTF
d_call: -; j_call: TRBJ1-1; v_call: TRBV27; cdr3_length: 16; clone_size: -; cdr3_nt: TGTGCCAGCAGTTTCCAAGGACTGAAGTTTAACACTGAAGCTTTCTTT; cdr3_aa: CASSFQGLKFNTEAFF
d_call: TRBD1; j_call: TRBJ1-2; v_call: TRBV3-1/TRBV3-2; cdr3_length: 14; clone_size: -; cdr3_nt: TGTGCCAGCAGCCAATATACAGGGGAGAACGGCTACACCTTC; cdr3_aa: CASSQYTGENGYTF
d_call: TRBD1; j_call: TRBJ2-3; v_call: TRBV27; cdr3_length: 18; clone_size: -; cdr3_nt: TGTGCCAGCAGTTTCGTCGGGACAGTTGACACTAGCACAGATACGCAGTATTTT; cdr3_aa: CASSFVGTVDTSTDTQYF
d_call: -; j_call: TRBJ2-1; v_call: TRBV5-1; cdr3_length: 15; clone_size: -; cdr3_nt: TGCGCCAGCAGCTTGGGGGGAGGAACCTACAATGAGCAGTTCTTC; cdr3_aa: CASSLGGGTYNEQFF
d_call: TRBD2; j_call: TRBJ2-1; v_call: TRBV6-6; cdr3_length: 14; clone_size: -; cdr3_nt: TGTGCCAGCAGTTCCCAGACTAGCGGGTTTGAGCAGTTCTTC; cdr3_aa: CASSSQTSGFEQFF
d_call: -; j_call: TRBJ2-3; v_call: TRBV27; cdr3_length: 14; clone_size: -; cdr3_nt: TGTGCCAGCTCCCATACGACTAGCACAGATACGCAGTATTTT; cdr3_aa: CASSHTTSTDTQYF
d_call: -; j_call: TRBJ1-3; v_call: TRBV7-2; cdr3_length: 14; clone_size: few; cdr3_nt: TGTGCCAGCACCGACGACAGAACTGGTTGGACCATATATTTT; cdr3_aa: CASTDDRTGWTIYF
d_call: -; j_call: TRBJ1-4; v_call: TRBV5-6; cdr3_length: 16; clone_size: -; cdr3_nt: TGTGCCAGCAGCTTGGGACATGCAGCAACTAATGAAAAACTGTTTTTT; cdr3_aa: CASSLGHAATNEKLFF
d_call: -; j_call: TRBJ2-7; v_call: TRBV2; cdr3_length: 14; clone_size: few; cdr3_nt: TGTGCCAGCAGTGACCGACAGAGATCCTACGAGCAGTACTTC; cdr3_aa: CASSDRQRSYEQYF
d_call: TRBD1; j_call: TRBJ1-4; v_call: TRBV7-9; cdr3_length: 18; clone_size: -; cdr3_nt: TGTGCCAGCAGCTGGGAACGCCCGGGACAGGTCTATAATGAAAAACTGTTTTTT; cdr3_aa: CASSWERPGQVYNEKLFF
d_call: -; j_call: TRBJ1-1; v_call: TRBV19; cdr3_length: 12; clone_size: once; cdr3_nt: TGTGCCAGTAGTGGCACCCACACTGAAGCTTTCTTT; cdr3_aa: CASSGTHTEAFF
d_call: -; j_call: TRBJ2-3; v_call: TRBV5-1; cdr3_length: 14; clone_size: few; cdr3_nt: TGCGCCAGCAGCTTGTCAGAAAGCACAGATACGCAGTATTTT; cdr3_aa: CASSLSESTDTQYF
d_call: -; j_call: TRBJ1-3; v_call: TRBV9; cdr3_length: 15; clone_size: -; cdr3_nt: TGTGCCAGCAGCGTAGCCGGTGAAAATGGAAACACCATATATTTT; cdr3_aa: CASSVAGENGNTIYF
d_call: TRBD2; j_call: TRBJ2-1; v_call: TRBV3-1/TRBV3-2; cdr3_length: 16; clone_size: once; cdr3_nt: TGTGCCAGCAGCCAAACACTAGCGGGGGGGGTCGATGAGCAGTTCTTC; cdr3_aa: CASSQTLAGGVDEQFF
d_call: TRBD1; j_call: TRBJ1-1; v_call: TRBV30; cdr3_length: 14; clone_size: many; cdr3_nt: TGTGCCTGGAGTAAAACGACAGGGGGCACTGAAGCTTTCTTT; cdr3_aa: CAWSKTTGGTEAFF